The T cell receptor beta chain under discussion was sequenced for a study of blood T cell repertoires in COVID-19. Across the study: Samples taken during acute and convalescent COVID-19 were collected in the United States, Italy and Spain.

As originally analysed: Scientists estimated how many nucleated cells there were by amplifying reference gene primers. Profiling relied on immunoSEQ multiplex PCR, and the TCRdb table lists in-frame clones only, not all of them. That table is the source of V, J and clone size, and D and trimming were worked out from the DNA. The data contain some 200,000 clones, approximately 90% of them singletons. The CDR3 length is 16 residues. The germline CDR1 and CDR2 sequences are SGHNT and YYREEE (reference sequence). The V gene lost 5 bases and the J gene lost 2 bases, with 14 bases spanning the gap. The chain employs TRBV5-4 and TRBJ2-6, with D possibly matching TRBD2 (6 bases). The TCR sequence derives from a woman older than 75 in a cohort sampled during active or convalescent COVID-19. Sequenced: peripheral blood. CDR3 nucleotide sequence: TGTGCCAGCAGGGGGGAGGTAGTGACTGGGGCCAACGTCCTGACTTTC. Translated, it gives CASRGEVVTGANVLTF.